The 25 T cell receptor beta chains listed next were all sequenced from one sample in a study of regulatory T cells in long-lasting Graves disease. HTBI primers from iRepertoire and Arm-PCR of CDR3 regions yielded the TCR beta libraries. TCRdb re-called the multiplex PCR reads with MiXCR, one entry per CDR3 protein. This table has 350,000 to 550,000 distinct CDR3 sequences, about 15% appearing once. Noted time point: newly diagnosed GD, antithyroid drugs for less than 3 months. The TCR library was made from RNA extracted from PBMCs. The same data also went into a second study, on T cells in Graves' hyperthyroidism and ophthalmopathy.

The sample was peripheral blood mononuclear cells (PBMCs), taken at new diagnosis, from a patient treated with antithyroid drugs. These receptors all come from a young woman with Graves disease.

This clonotype was counted a few times. The chain combines TRBV27 with TRBJ1-6; no definite D call. The V gene lost 5 bases and the J gene lost 9 bases, with 11 bases spanning the gap. This CDR3 is built from 13 residues. Germline V gene lookup returns CDR1 MNHEY and CDR2 SMNVEV (reference sequence). For the CDR3, the DNA is TGTGCCAGCAGTAGTGCTGGGTTTTCACCCCTCCACTTT. It translates to CASSSAGFSPLHF.

This clonotype was found many times. This chain joins TRBV6-2 or TRBV6-3 and TRBJ2-1; perhaps TRBD2 as D (6 bases). CDR1 is MNHEY and CDR2 is SVGEGT in the germline V gene. V was clipped by 2 bases and J by 7 bases, with 18 bases between them. This CDR3 is built from 16 residues. CDR3 protein: CASSYPRDSLINEQFF. The CDR3 region has the DNA TGTGCCAGCAGTTACCCGCGGGACTCGCTGATTAATGAGCAGTTCTTC.

In the case of this clonotype: A far larger clone is off by one base, so a read error is likely. The chain links TRBV7-3 to TRBJ2-1; the D is unclear. This CDR3 is built from 13 residues. Per the germline V gene, CDR1 is SGHTA and CDR2 is FQGTGA. V dropped 2 bases and J dropped 10 bases, with 12 bases sitting between them. The CDR3 region is CASSLDPLGEQFF. Here the CDR3 DNA reads TGTGCCAGCAGCTTAGATCCCCTGGGCGAGCAGTTCTTC.

V gene TRBV15 combines with J gene TRBJ2-2; 10 nucleotides agree with TRBD2. J gave up 5 bases and V 3 bases, and 3 bases lay outside the gene matches. Germline loops: CDR1 LNHNV, CDR2 YYDKDF (reference sequence). The CDR3 sequence is 15 residues long. The CDR3 sequence is CATSSLAGGTGELFF. The CDR3 nucleotides read TGTGCCACCAGCAGCTTAGCGGGAGGAACCGGGGAGCTGTTTTTT.

This clonotype appeared many times. The chain couples TRBV18 to TRBJ1-1; the D is unclear. Germline CDR1 reads KGHSH; CDR2 reads LQKENI. The CDR3 contains 12 residues. V was pared by 6 bases and J by 2 bases, with 7 bases between. The CDR3 here is CASSTRNTEAFF. Here the CDR3 DNA reads TGTGCCAGCTCCACCAGAAACACTGAAGCTTTCTTT.

In the case of this clonotype: Just one base apart from a much larger clone, this may be a read error. The chain carries TRBV11-2 and TRBJ2-7; D may be TRBD2 (6 bases). Germline CDR1 reads SGHAT; CDR2 reads FQNNGV. Trimming stripped 5 bases from V and 12 bases from J, with 29 bases between. The CDR3 extends over 16 amino acids. The CDR3: CASSPLGTGDSYGRYF. The CDR3 nucleotides are TGTGCCAGCAGCCCCCTGGGGACCGGGGACTCCTACGGGCGGTACTTC.

Remarks on this clonotype: Since a much larger clone is just one base distant, this may be a read error. The chain links TRBV5-1 to TRBJ2-3; 8 bases match TRBD1. The end of the DNA fits TRBJ1-5 better, so the J call may be wrong. CDR1 is SGHRS and CDR2 is YFSETQ in the germline V gene. The CDR3 consists of 16 residues. CDR3 region: CAWSADRERGTDTQHF. As DNA, the CDR3 is TGTGCCTGGAGTGCGGACAGGGAAAGGGGCACAGATACGCAGCATTTT.

A remark on this clonotype: This likely came from a read error, as a far larger clone is one base away. The chain employs TRBV14 and TRBJ2-1; possibly TRBD1 for D (6 bases). Per the germline V gene, CDR1 is SGHDN and CDR2 is FVKESK. The CDR3 is made up of 14 amino acids. Trimming took off 6 bases at V and 0 bases at J, with 9 bases between the two ends. CDR3: CASRPDSSYNEQFF. CDR3 coding DNA: TGTGCCAGCAGGCCGGACAGCTCCTACAATGAGCAGTTCTTC.

The sample holds a few counts of this clonotype. The rearrangement uses TRBV25-1 and TRBJ2-7; TRBD2 matches at 7 bases. The CDR3 is 14 residues long. Germline values: CDR1 MGHDK, CDR2 SYGVNS. V dropped 6 bases and J dropped 5; count of bases not matched to a gene: 10. The CDR3 region is CASSRGGVPNEQYF. The CDR3 DNA sequence: TGTGCCAGCAGCCGGGGAGGGGTTCCCAACGAGCAGTACTTC.

With respect to this clonotype: This may come from a read error, since a much larger clone is one base off. It is unclear where the CDR3 begins or ends on the DNA, so no DNA is shown, and the CDR3 is as TCRdb lists it. The CDR3 sequence is CASSGSLVASGANVLAF. V and J are TRBV9 and TRBJ2-6. The CDR3 contains 17 residues when both ends are counted. The germline V gene encodes CDR1 SGDLS and CDR2 YYNGEE.

There are many counts of this clonotype. The genes are TRBV12-3 or TRBV12-4 and TRBJ1-5; 9 bases agree with TRBD1. V lost 1 base to trimming and J lost 7 bases; unmatched junction nucleotides: 8. This CDR3 is built from 16 residues. Written as DNA, the CDR3 is TGTGCCAGCAGTTTAGGGGGACAGGGTTCAGGGCAGCCCCAGCATTTT. Translation gives CASSLGGQGSGQPQHF.

This clonotype was seen more than once but under ten times. V gene TRBV6-1 combines with J gene TRBJ1-1; D call uncertain. V lost 10 bases and J lost 11, with 17 bases in between. Germline loops: CDR1 MNHNS, CDR2 SASEGT. The CDR3 has 11 amino acids. CDR3 amino acids: CATQQSDVAFF. The DNA of the CDR3 is TGTGCCACGCAGCAGTCAGACGTGGCTTTCTTT.

Only a few counts were recorded for this clonotype. The rearrangement uses TRBV18 and TRBJ1-5; 8 bases match TRBD1. This CDR3 contains 16 residues. Trimming at V came to 5 bases and at J to 4 bases, leaving 10 bases not matched to a gene. Germline V CDR1 and CDR2: KGHSH, LQKENI. CDR3: CASSTTGTGINQPQHF. In DNA form, the CDR3 reads TGTGCCAGCTCAACGACCGGGACAGGTATAAATCAGCCCCAGCATTTT.

Many counts were recorded for this clonotype. The chain employs TRBV28 and TRBJ1-2, with TRBD1 matching over 7 bases. The V and J ends lost 3 bases and 2 bases, in that order; junction bases with no gene match: 3. There are 14 residues in the CDR3. Germline V gene data show CDR1 as MDHEN and CDR2 as SYDVKM. CDR3 bases: TGTGCCAGCAGTTTGCCAGGGGGGAACTATGGCTACACCTTC. It translates to CASSLPGGNYGYTF.

Concerning this clonotype: Only one base separates this from a far larger clonotype, so it likely reflects a read error. This chain connects TRBV3-1 to TRBJ2-1; 10 bases map to TRBD2. The germline gives CDR1 LGHDT, CDR2 YNNKEL (reference sequence). V shed 1 base, J shed 10 bases, and the junction held 4 bases outside the gene matches. The CDR3 runs to 14 residues. The DNA of the CDR3 is TGTGCCAGCAGCCAAGGGACTAGCGGCTACGAGCAGTTCTTC. It specifies CASSQGTSGYEQFF.

Notes on this clonotype: A read error may be the cause here, since a much bigger clone is one base away. V usage is TRBV20-1 and J usage is TRBJ2-4, with a tentative D call TRBD1 (5 bases). Trimming took 1 base from V and 13 from J, leaving 23 bases between them. CDR1 and CDR2 (germline): DFQATT, SNEGSKA (reference sequence). The CDR3 is 15 residues long. The DNA for the CDR3 is TGCAGTGCTAGAGGTGGCAGGGCGTTATACAATGAGCAGTACTTC. Amino acids: CSARGGRALYNEQYF.

There are many counts of this clonotype. The gene calls are TRBV7-3 and TRBJ2-3, with D perhaps matching TRBD2 (6 bases). This CDR3 spans 14 amino acids. The V end lost 3 bases, the J end lost 2 bases, and 9 bases lay between the germline ends. Germline V gives CDR1 SGHTA, CDR2 FQGTGA. The CDR3: CASSLGGNTDTQYF. CDR3 nucleotides: TGTGCCAGCAGCTTGGGCGGGAACACAGATACGCAGTATTTT. The full variable domain, rest sourced from reference TRBV7-3 and TRBJ2-3, is GAGVSQTPSNKVTEKGKYVELRCDPISGHTALYWYRQSLGQGPEFLIYFQGTGAADDSGLPNDRFFAVRPEGSVSTLKIQRTERGDSAVYLCASSLGGNTDTQYFGPGTRLTVL.

This clonotype has more than one count but fewer than ten. V and J are TRBV6-2 or TRBV6-3 and TRBJ2-1; D may be TRBD1 or TRBD2 (6 bases each). V lost 6 bases and J 5 bases, leaving 20 bases between the germline ends. The germline gives CDR1 MNHEY, CDR2 SVGEGT. The CDR3 runs to 16 residues. CDR3 region: CASRGGGWAGDNEQFF. The CDR3, as DNA: TGTGCCAGCAGAGGAGGGGGTTGGGCAGGGGACAATGAGCAGTTCTTC.

The rearrangement uses TRBV11-2 and TRBJ2-5, with TRBD2 matching 7 bases. J was trimmed by 5 bases and V by 0 bases; bases with no gene match: 6. The CDR3 spans 15 residues. Germline V gene lookup returns CDR1 SGHAT and CDR2 FQNNGV. The CDR3 region is CASSLDLGAGETQYF. The DNA of the CDR3 is TGTGCCAGCAGCTTAGATCTGGGAGCGGGGGAGACCCAGTACTTC.

This clonotype was counted ten times or more. V usage is TRBV9 and J usage is TRBJ2-1, with TRBD1 matching over 8 bases. The CDR3 consists of 14 residues. The germline V gene encodes CDR1 SGDLS and CDR2 YYNGEE. The ends lost 4 bases at V and 7 bases at J; junction bases unmatched: 7. The CDR3 sequence: CASSPWTGPNEQFF. The CDR3 DNA follows: TGTGCCAGCAGCCCCTGGACAGGGCCGAATGAGCAGTTCTTC.

V usage is TRBV4-1 and J usage is TRBJ2-1; the match to TRBD2 covers 8 bases. CDR3 length: 20 residues. The V and J ends lost 2 bases and 5 bases, in that order; junction bases with no gene match: 20. CDR1 and CDR2 (germline): MGHRA, YSYEKL. CDR3 nucleotide sequence: TGCGCCAGCAGCCAAACGTGGGGACCGACGGAGCGGGAGAAGGACAATGAGCAGTTCTTC. Translated, it gives CASSQTWGPTEREKDNEQFF.

Many counts were recorded for this clonotype. This chain links TRBV7-9 with TRBJ2-7; perhaps TRBD1 as D (6 bases). V lost 3 bases and J lost 3, with 12 bases in between. The germline gives CDR1 SEHNR, CDR2 FQNEAQ (reference sequence). There are 14 residues in the CDR3. This CDR3 reads CASSLSRGDYEQYF. The CDR3 DNA sequence: TGTGCCAGCAGCTTGTCCAGGGGTGACTACGAGCAGTACTTC.

This rearrangement joins TRBV6-1 to TRBJ2-7; D may be TRBD2 (7 bases). V was shortened by 7 bases and J by 3 bases, with 25 bases between the two germline ends. The CDR3 is 17 residues long. Germline loops: CDR1 MNHNS, CDR2 SASEGT. This CDR3 reads CASNQGGGRIHYYEQYF. CDR3 nucleotide sequence: TGTGCCAGCAACCAAGGGGGGGGCCGGATCCATTACTACGAGCAGTACTTC.

Many counts were recorded for this clonotype. This rearrangement joins TRBV7-3 to TRBJ2-3, with D maybe TRBD2 (6 bases). V was cut by 5 bases and J by 6 bases, with 12 bases left in between. Germline-derived CDR1 and CDR2 are SGHTA and FQGTGA. The CDR3 has 13 amino acids. CDR3 DNA sequence: TGTGCCAGCAGCCAGACTGGGGGGGATACGCAGTATTTT. This translates into CASSQTGGDTQYF.

This clonotype was detected many times. The V call is TRBV28, the J call TRBJ1-6; maybe TRBD1 (6 bases). V lost 3 bases to trimming and J lost 7 bases, with 10 bases between them. CDR3 length equals 14 residues. CDR1 and CDR2 from the germline V gene are MDHEN and SYDVKM. The chain's CDR3 is CASSFGQGNSPLHF. The DNA of the CDR3 is TGTGCCAGCAGTTTTGGGCAGGGGAATTCACCCCTCCACTTT.